The T cell receptor beta chain under discussion was sequenced for a study of cytomegalovirus exposure and HLA in healthy donors. Study background: Per a later analysis, the 666 first-cohort and 95 to 150 validation repertoires shared one platform.

Germline trimming cut 5 bases from V and 4 bases from J; bases unmatched to any gene: 15. Germline lookup yields CDR1 SGHTA and CDR2 FQGNSA. CDR3 length: 17 amino acids. For this clone: Its antigen is still unknown.

Broader study findings: High sensitivity and specificity were reportedly achieved when the classifier diagnosed cytomegalovirus status.

The method was immunoSEQ multiplex PCR; TCRdb's version includes in-frame clones alone and lacks a portion of them. The sample has 100,000 to 150,000 clones, roughly 90% seen once. This clonotype was obtained from a man aged 25 to 40 in good health and CMV-seronegative. Sequenced material: PBMCs. This chain connects TRBV7-2 to TRBJ2-5; 8 bases agree with TRBD2. The CDR3 protein is CASSPLPAGVKGETQYF. The CDR3 coding sequence is TGTGCCAGCAGCCCCCTCCCAGCGGGAGTAAAGGGAGAGACCCAGTACTTC.